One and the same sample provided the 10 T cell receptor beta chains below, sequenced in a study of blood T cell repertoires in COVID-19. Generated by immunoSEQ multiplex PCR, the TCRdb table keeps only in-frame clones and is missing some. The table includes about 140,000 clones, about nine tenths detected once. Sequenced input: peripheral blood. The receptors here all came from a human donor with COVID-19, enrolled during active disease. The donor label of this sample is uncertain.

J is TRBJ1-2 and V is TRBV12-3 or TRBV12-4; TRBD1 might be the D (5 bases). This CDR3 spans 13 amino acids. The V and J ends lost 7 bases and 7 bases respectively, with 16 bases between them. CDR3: CASTLNQGFGYTF. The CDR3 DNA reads TGTGCCAGCACTCTAAATCAGGGTTTTGGCTACACCTTC.

The CDR3 sequence is CASSPGLAARNEQFF. In DNA, the CDR3 is TGTGCCAGCAGCCCAGGACTAGCGGCTAGAAATGAGCAGTTCTTC. The chain joins TRBV3-1 (or the pseudogene TRBV3-2) to TRBJ2-1, with 10 bases identical to TRBD2. The germline V gene encodes CDR1 LGHDT and CDR2 YNNKEL (reference sequence). After removal of 4 bases from V and 7 bases from J, the junction contained 7 bases not matched to a gene. This CDR3 region has 15 residues.

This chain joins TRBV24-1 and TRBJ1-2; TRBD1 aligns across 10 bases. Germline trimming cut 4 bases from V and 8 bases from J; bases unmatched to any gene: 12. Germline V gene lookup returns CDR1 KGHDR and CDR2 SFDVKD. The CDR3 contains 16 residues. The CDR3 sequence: CATSESLTGGIRGYTF. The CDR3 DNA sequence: TGTGCCACCAGTGAGTCCTTGACAGGGGGCATTAGGGGCTACACCTTC.

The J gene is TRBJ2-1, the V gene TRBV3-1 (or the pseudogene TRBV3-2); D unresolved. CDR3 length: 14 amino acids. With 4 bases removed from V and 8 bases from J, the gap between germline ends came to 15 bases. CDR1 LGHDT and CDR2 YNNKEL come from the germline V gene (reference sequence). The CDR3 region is CASSRASGTDEQFF. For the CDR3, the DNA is TGTGCCAGCAGCCGAGCCTCAGGTACCGATGAGCAGTTCTTC.

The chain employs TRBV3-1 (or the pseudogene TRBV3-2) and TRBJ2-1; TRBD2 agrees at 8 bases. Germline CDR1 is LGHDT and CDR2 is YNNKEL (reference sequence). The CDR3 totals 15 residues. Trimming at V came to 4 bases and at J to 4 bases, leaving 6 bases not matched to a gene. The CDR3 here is CASSPPGGPYNEQFF. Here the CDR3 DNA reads TGTGCCAGCAGCCCCCCGGGGGGGCCTTACAATGAGCAGTTCTTC.

Here the CDR3 DNA reads TGTGCCAGCAGTTACTCGCTTGGGACAGGGGGAAACACCATATATTTT. Amino acids: CASSYSLGTGGNTIYF. The J gene is TRBJ1-3, the V gene TRBV6-5; 9 nucleotides align to TRBD1. The CDR3 has 16 amino acids. Germline V gene lookup returns CDR1 MNHEY and CDR2 SVGAGI. After removal of 0 bases from V and 4 bases from J, the junction contained 4 bases not matched to a gene.

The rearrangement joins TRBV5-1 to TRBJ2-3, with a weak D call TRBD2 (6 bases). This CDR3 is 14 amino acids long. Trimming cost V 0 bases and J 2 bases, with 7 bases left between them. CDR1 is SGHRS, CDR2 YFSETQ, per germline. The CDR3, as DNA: TGCGCCAGCAGCTTGGGCGGGGCCACAGATACGCAGTATTTT. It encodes CASSLGGATDTQYF.

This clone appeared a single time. The CDR3 loop is CASSLWDRGSYEQYF. The CDR3 nucleotides are TGTGCCAGCAGCTTATGGGACAGAGGTTCCTACGAGCAGTACTTC. The V call is TRBV11-2, the J call TRBJ2-7; 7 positions agree with TRBD1. Trimming cost V 2 bases and J 1 base; bases outside gene matches: 5. The CDR3 sequence is 15 residues long. The germline V gene encodes CDR1 SGHAT and CDR2 FQNNGV.

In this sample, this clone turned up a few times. Written as DNA, the CDR3 is TGTGCCAGCCATGAACAGGGGTTTAATGAAAAACTGTTTTTT. It translates to CASHEQGFNEKLFF. The genes are TRBV2 and TRBJ1-4; 7 nucleotides line up with TRBD1. In germline, CDR1 is SNHLY, CDR2 FYNNEI. The CDR3 length is 14 residues. Germline trimming cut 8 bases from V and 4 bases from J; bases unmatched to any gene: 7.

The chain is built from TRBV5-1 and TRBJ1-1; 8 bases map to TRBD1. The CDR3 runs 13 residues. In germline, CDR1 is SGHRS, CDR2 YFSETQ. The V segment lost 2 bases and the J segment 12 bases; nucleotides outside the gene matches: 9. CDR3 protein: CASSFAGQGYSFF. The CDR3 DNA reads TGCGCCAGCAGCTTTGCCGGACAGGGCTATTCTTTCTTT.